One sample yielded the 31 T cell receptor beta chains listed below, sequenced in a study of beta chain features in type 1 diabetes. General study points: Patients with Type 1 diabetes showed moderately but significantly shorter TCRB CDR3s in all four CD4+ subsets.

Since all of the isolated RNA was reverse transcribed, expressed TCRB transcripts were what got sequenced. The table came from immunoSEQ multiplex PCR; TCRdb's copy has only in-frame clones and leaves some out. The sample yields about 400,000 clones, 10% to 15% seen once. No antigen has been identified for these receptors. Sequencing used naive CD4+ T cells from blood. These receptors all stem from a woman between 18 and 29 years old with type 1 diabetes.

This clone was detected a few times. The gene calls are TRBV7-9 and TRBJ1-5; 8 bases line up with TRBD1. Unmatched junction bases numbered 17, after V lost 5 bases and J lost 5 bases. Per germline, CDR1 SEHNR and CDR2 FQNEAQ (reference sequence). The CDR3 consists of 18 residues. CDR3 loop: CASSQKSGQGGIDQPQHF. The CDR3 DNA reads as TGTGCCAGCAGCCAAAAATCAGGACAGGGAGGCATTGATCAGCCCCAGCATTTT.

The rearrangement links TRBV7-2 to TRBJ2-3, with a possible D match to TRBD1 (6 bases). The CDR3 is 15 residues long. Trimming took off 5 bases at V and 2 bases at J, with 14 bases between the two ends. Per the germline V gene, CDR1 is SGHTA and CDR2 is FQGNSA. The CDR3: CASSQGPLTTDTQYF. The CDR3 nucleotides are TGTGCCAGCAGCCAGGGGCCCCTCACCACAGATACGCAGTATTTT.

The CDR3 loop reads CASSISGGLGTGELFF. The CDR3 coding sequence is TGCGCCAGCAGCATTAGCGGGGGCCTTGGCACCGGGGAGCTGTTTTTT. The rearrangement uses TRBV4-3 and TRBJ2-2, with TRBD2 matching 9 bases. This CDR3 is built from 16 residues. The germline gives CDR1 LGHNA, CDR2 YSLEER. The V segment lost 5 bases and the J segment 4 bases; nucleotides outside the gene matches: 8.

This clone has only a few counts. The genes are TRBV27 and TRBJ1-5, with a weak D call TRBD1 (5 bases). Trimming left V 3 bases short and J 0 bases short, with 6 bases between. CDR1 and CDR2 (germline): MNHEY, SMNVEV (reference sequence). The CDR3 totals 14 residues. The CDR3 protein is CASSFQGSNQPQHF. CDR3 bases: TGTGCCAGCAGTTTCCAGGGTAGCAATCAGCCCCAGCATTTT.

J is TRBJ1-6 and V is TRBV27, with D hard to call. V dropped 5 bases and J dropped 7 bases, with 15 bases sitting between them. The CDR3 is 15 amino acids. The germline gives CDR1 MNHEY, CDR2 SMNVEV (reference sequence). The CDR3 DNA reads as TGTGCCAGCAGTATAGCCCAGTCCTCGAATTCACCCCTCCACTTT. As protein: CASSIAQSSNSPLHF.

This clone was counted only a few times. V is TRBV2 and J is TRBJ2-4; 9 bases map to TRBD2. The CDR3 spans 15 residues. Trimming removed 6 bases from V and 3 bases from J; junction bases left unmatched: 6. Germline V gene lookup returns CDR1 SNHLY and CDR2 FYNNEI. The CDR3 protein is CASSPPAGGKNIQYF. The CDR3 DNA reads as TGTGCCAGCAGCCCCCCAGCGGGAGGCAAAAACATTCAGTACTTC.

The V call is TRBV18, the J call TRBJ2-5; no definite D call. Trimming cost V 2 bases and J 5 bases, with 6 bases left between them. The germline V gene has CDR1 KGHSH and CDR2 LQKENI. CDR3 length: 12 residues. The CDR3 region has the DNA TGTGCCAGCTCACCAAAAGAGGAGACCCAGTACTTC. Translation: CASSPKEETQYF. Filled out from reference TRBV18 and TRBJ2-5, the complete variable domain reads NAGVMQNPRHLVRRRGQEARLRCSPMKGHSHVYWYRQLPEEGLKFMVYLQKENIIDESGMPKERFSAEFPKEGPSILRIQQVVRGDSAAYFCASSPKEETQYFGPGTRLLVL.

The chain couples TRBV7-9 to TRBJ1-1; no clear D gene. Looked up from germline, CDR1 is SEHNR and CDR2 is FQNEAQ (reference sequence). The CDR3 runs 13 residues. V lost 5 bases to trimming and J lost 1 base, with 8 bases between them. CDR3 in amino acids: CASSPTENTEAFF. The DNA for the CDR3 is TGTGCCAGCAGCCCCACAGAGAACACTGAAGCTTTCTTT.

The chain combines TRBV29-1 with TRBJ1-1; D possibly corresponds to TRBD1 (6 bases). Trimming stripped 4 bases from V and 10 bases from J, with 16 bases between. CDR3 length: 12 amino acids. Germline assignment: CDR1 SQVTM and CDR2 ANQGSEA. In nucleotides, the CDR3 is TGCAGCGTTGTTTCGGGGGGCAATCCAGCTTTCTTT. This gives the protein CSVVSGGNPAFF.

This clone was counted only a few times. The V gene is TRBV15, the J gene TRBJ2-3; D not resolved. The germline CDR1 and CDR2 sequences are LNHNV and YYDKDF (reference sequence). The CDR3 runs to 14 residues. V lost 3 bases to trimming and J lost 4 bases, with 11 bases between them. The CDR3: CATSRGAVADTQYF. Written as DNA, the CDR3 is TGTGCCACCAGCAGGGGTGCGGTGGCAGATACGCAGTATTTT.

This clone occurred a few times. This chain uses TRBV27 with TRBJ1-4, with a possible D match to TRBD1 (6 bases). Looked up from germline, CDR1 is MNHEY and CDR2 is SMNVEV (reference sequence). CDR3 size: 12 residues. V dropped 8 bases and J dropped 10 bases, with 14 bases sitting between them. CDR3 in DNA: TGTGCCAGCCGTCATCCACAGGGAAAACTGTTTTTT. It yields the protein CASRHPQGKLFF. The variable domain in full, completed from reference TRBV27 and TRBJ1-4, reads EAQVTQNPRYLITVTGKKLTVTCSQNMNHEYMSWYRQDPGLGLRQIYYSMNVEVTDKGDVPEGYKVSRKEKRNFPLILESPSPNQTSLYFCASRHPQGKLFFGSGTQLSVL.

This clone occurred a few times. V and J are TRBV4-2 and TRBJ1-1; 8 bases are a match to TRBD1. The junction had 8 bases not matched to a gene; V was cut back by 3 bases and J by 2 bases. CDR3 length equals 16 residues. Per the germline V gene, CDR1 is LGHNA and CDR2 is YNFKEQ. The CDR3 protein is CASSQGTGDRNTEAFF. The CDR3 nucleotides are TGTGCCAGCAGCCAGGGGACAGGAGACCGAAACACTGAAGCTTTCTTT.

This clone was detected a few times. This chain connects TRBV15 to TRBJ2-3; 9 bases align to TRBD2. Losses at the gene ends were 1 base for V and 3 bases for J; bases not matched to a gene: 2. The germline V gene encodes CDR1 LNHNV and CDR2 YYDKDF (reference sequence). CDR3 length equals 15 residues. CDR3 nucleotide sequence: TGTGCCACCAGCAGAGGAGCGGGAGGAACAGATACGCAGTATTTT. This translates into CATSRGAGGTDTQYF.

This chain connects TRBV13 to TRBJ2-4, with D uncertain. Germline CDR1 PRHDT, CDR2 FYEKMQ (reference sequence). The CDR3 runs 12 residues. V was clipped by 2 bases and J by 7 bases, with 6 bases between them. CDR3 sequence reads: CASSLTGNIQYF. In DNA form, the CDR3 reads TGTGCCAGCAGCTTAACCGGGAACATTCAGTACTTC. Variable domain in full (rest from reference TRBV13 and TRBJ2-4): AAGVIQSPRHLIKEKRETATLKCYPIPRHDTVYWYQQGPGQDPQFLISFYEKMQSDKGSIPDRFSAQQFSDYHSELNMSSLELGDSALYFCASSLTGNIQYFGAGTRLSVL.

The DNA for the CDR3 is TGCAGCGAGAGGACTGTGAACACTGAAGCTTTCTTT. Its translation: CSERTVNTEAFF. The chain has TRBV29-1 and TRBJ1-1; D gene uncertain. The CDR3 has 12 residues. Trimming left V 7 bases short and J 0 bases short, with 9 bases between. Germline lookup yields CDR1 SQVTM and CDR2 ANQGSEA. The variable domain in full, completed from reference TRBV29-1 and TRBJ1-1, reads SAVISQKPSRDICQRGTSLTIQCQVDSQVTMMFWYRQQPGQSLTLIATANQGSEATYESGFVIDKFPISRPNLTFSTLTVSNMSPEDSSIYLCSERTVNTEAFFGQGTRLTVV.

This chain connects TRBV18 to TRBJ1-1; 8 bases match TRBD1. The CDR3 has 16 amino acids. Germline trimming cut 3 bases from V and 0 bases from J; bases unmatched to any gene: 6. CDR1 and CDR2 (germline): KGHSH, LQKENI. CDR3 DNA sequence: TGTGCCAGCTCACCTCCCGGGACAGGATTGAACACTGAAGCTTTCTTT. Translating it yields CASSPPGTGLNTEAFF.

Regarding this clone: Other DNA sequences in this specimen translate into the identical CDR3. The chain joins TRBV7-2 to TRBJ2-3; no clear D. The CDR3 sequence is 11 residues long. The germline V gene has CDR1 SGHTA and CDR2 FQGNSA. V lost 5 bases and J lost 6, with 6 bases in between. CDR3 nucleotides: TGTGCCAGCAGCCCTAGGGATACGCAGTATTTT. Protein: CASSPRDTQYF.

This clone has more than one count but fewer than ten. The gene calls are TRBV30 and TRBJ2-7; D may match TRBD1 or TRBD2 (5 bases each). V lost 8 bases and J lost 3, with 14 bases in between. This CDR3 has 12 amino acids. The germline CDR1 and CDR2 sequences are GTSNPN and SVGIG (reference sequence). DNA for the CDR3: TGTGCCGGGACGAACCAGGGCTACGAGCAGTACTTC. Its protein is CAGTNQGYEQYF.

This clone was seen a few times. The genes are TRBV30 and TRBJ1-1; possibly TRBD1 for D (6 bases). Germline CDR1 reads GTSNPN; CDR2 reads SVGIG (reference sequence). Trimming took 2 bases from V and 7 from J, leaving 17 bases between them. The CDR3 consists of 14 residues. In DNA form, the CDR3 reads TGTGCCTGGAGTCCCTTGAGGGGGATTAGTGAAGCTTTCTTT. Translation: CAWSPLRGISEAFF.

The V gene is TRBV7-8, the J gene TRBJ2-2; 8 positions agree with TRBD2. Germline CDR1 and CDR2: SGHVS and FQNEAQ. The V segment lost 5 bases and the J segment 7 bases; nucleotides outside the gene matches: 9. This CDR3 comprises 15 residues. The CDR3 loop is CASSLKRERGGELFF. In nucleotides, the CDR3 is TGTGCCAGCAGCCTCAAGCGGGAGCGCGGCGGGGAGCTGTTTTTT.

This clone was counted a few times. The chain combines TRBV30 with TRBJ1-1; the D is unclear. CDR3 length: 14 amino acids. CDR1 and CDR2 from the germline V gene are GTSNPN and SVGIG (reference sequence). The V end lost 6 bases, the J end lost 0 bases, and 14 bases lay between the germline ends. CDR3 bases: TGTGCCTGTCTCTTGGGCAGGTTGAACACTGAAGCTTTCTTT. Translation: CACLLGRLNTEAFF.

The V call is TRBV7-3, the J call TRBJ2-1; D is possibly TRBD2 (6 bases). Germline CDR1 is SGHTA and CDR2 is FQGTGA. CDR3 length equals 13 residues. Trimming cost V 6 bases and J 9 bases, with 15 bases left between them. The CDR3 region is CASRPGLPAEQFF. The CDR3 region has the DNA TGTGCCAGCAGGCCGGGACTGCCCGCTGAGCAGTTCTTC.

This clone was recorded a few times. The chain carries TRBV29-1 and TRBJ1-6; D is possibly TRBD1 (6 bases). Trimming took off 6 bases at V and 8 bases at J, with 17 bases between the two ends. CDR1 and CDR2 from the germline V gene are SQVTM and ANQGSEA. This CDR3 comprises 14 residues. CDR3 nucleotides: TGCAGCGTCGCTACAGGGTCGGGTGATTCACCCCTCCACTTT. Translating gives CSVATGSGDSPLHF.

This clone has more than one count but fewer than ten. CDR3: CASSYSGAPNQPQHF. The CDR3 coding sequence is TGTGCCAGCAGTTACTCGGGGGCGCCTAATCAGCCCCAGCATTTT. This chain joins TRBV6-5 and TRBJ1-5, with D possibly matching TRBD1 (6 bases). V gave up 0 bases and J gave up 4 bases, with 10 bases separating them. Germline V gene sequence: CDR1 MNHEY, CDR2 SVGAGI. The CDR3 spans 15 residues.

This clone was counted a few times. The chain combines TRBV9 with TRBJ2-1, with 9 bases aligning to TRBD2. CDR1 is SGDLS and CDR2 is YYNGEE in the germline V gene. V lost 0 bases, J lost 4 bases, and 8 bases stayed unmatched. CDR3 size: 17 residues. The CDR3 loop is CASSVGLSSGDYNEQFF. The CDR3 DNA sequence: TGTGCCAGCAGCGTAGGCCTCTCTAGCGGGGATTACAATGAGCAGTTCTTC.

J is TRBJ2-3 and V is TRBV5-4; 9 bases are a match to TRBD2. Trimming removed 7 bases from V and 0 bases from J; junction bases left unmatched: 6. Germline V gene lookup returns CDR1 SGHNT and CDR2 YYREEE (reference sequence). The CDR3 totals 15 residues. The CDR3, as DNA: TGTGCCAGCGCAGCGGGAGGCCGAAGCACAGATACGCAGTATTTT. This gives the protein CASAAGGRSTDTQYF.

CDR3 sequence: CASSPGRVGRVEAFF. As DNA, the CDR3 is TGTGCCAGCAGCCCCGGTAGGGTGGGCAGGGTGGAAGCTTTCTTT. The rearrangement uses TRBV7-9 and TRBJ1-1; tentative D call: TRBD1 (5 bases). CDR3 size: 15 residues. Trimming cost V 5 bases and J 8 bases, with 21 bases left between them. Germline loops: CDR1 SEHNR, CDR2 FQNEAQ (reference sequence).

This clone showed up just a few times. The rearrangement joins TRBV11-3 to TRBJ1-1, with D perhaps TRBD1 (6 bases). V was cut by 1 base and J by 2 bases, with 11 bases left in between. The CDR3 runs 15 residues. In germline, CDR1 is SGHNT, CDR2 YENEEA. CDR3 protein: CASSLGGQPNTEAFF. In DNA form, the CDR3 reads TGTGCCAGCAGCTTAGGTGGACAGCCTAACACTGAAGCTTTCTTT.

The table lists this clone with a few counts. Additional DNA sequences in this sample encode the identical CDR3. The gene calls are TRBV5-1 and TRBJ1-1, with D perhaps TRBD1 (6 bases). Germline-derived CDR1 and CDR2 are SGHRS and YFSETQ. The V gene lost 4 bases and the J gene lost 1 base, with 11 bases spanning the gap. The CDR3 covers 14 residues. Here the CDR3 DNA reads TGCGCCAGCAGCCCGACAGGCCAGAACACTGAAGCTTTCTTT. Its protein is CASSPTGQNTEAFF. The complete variable domain, with remaining parts taken from reference TRBV5-1 and TRBJ1-1, reads KAGVTQTPRYLIKTRGQQVTLSCSPISGHRSVSWYQQTPGQGLQFLFEYFSETQRNKGNFPGRFSGRQFSNSRSEMNVSTLELGDSALYLCASSPTGQNTEAFFGQGTRLTVV.

This clone was picked up a small number of times. The rearrangement uses TRBV9 and TRBJ2-3; the match to TRBD2 covers 11 bases. After removal of 7 bases from V and 6 bases from J, the junction contained 10 bases not matched to a gene. CDR3 length equals 15 residues. Germline CDR1 SGDLS, CDR2 YYNGEE. DNA of the CDR3: TGTGCCAGCGGCGCTAGCGGGGGGCCGGGGGATACGCAGTATTTT. This sequence encodes CASGASGGPGDTQYF. Looking up the rest from reference TRBV9 and TRBJ2-3 gives the full variable domain: DSGVTQTPKHLITATGQRVTLRCSPRSGDLSVYWYQQSLDQGLQFLIQYYNGEERAKGNILERFSAQQFPDLHSELNLSSLELGDSALYFCASGASGGPGDTQYFGPGTRLTVL.

This clone has just a few counts. The chain is built from TRBV5-1 and TRBJ2-1, with TRBD1 identical over 9 bases. V trimming: 2 bases; J trimming: 8 bases; junction bases outside the gene matches: 8. Germline values: CDR1 SGHRS, CDR2 YFSETQ. The CDR3 runs to 15 residues. CDR3 sequence reads: CASSLGDRAGYEQFF. CDR3 DNA sequence: TGCGCCAGCAGCTTAGGGGACAGGGCGGGCTATGAGCAGTTCTTC.